This T cell receptor (beta chain) was retrieved from a study of cytomegalovirus exposure and HLA in healthy donors. Study findings and constraints: In a later analysis, TCR beta V- and J-gene trimming was associated with a missense DCLRE1C variant. Reports showed the classifier diagnosing cytomegalovirus status with high specificity and sensitivity.

Although they were nominally healthy when sampled, donors likely had unrecorded immune exposures. This clone was seen once. What it binds is not known. Amplification used 60 Vbeta primers and 13 Jbeta primers. Clones were sequenced by immunoSEQ multiplex PCR, and TCRdb holds only the in-frame ones, with some missing. The sample shows around 140,000 clones, 60% to 85% of them seen only once. The source is a young woman in good health and CMV-seronegative. Sequencing used PBMCs.

CDR3 region: CASSFTGNDQPQHF. CDR3 coding DNA: TGTGCCAGCTCATTCACAGGGAACGATCAGCCCCAGCATTTT. The V call is TRBV18, the J call TRBJ1-5; maybe TRBD1 (6 bases). The length of the CDR3 is 14 residues. The germline gives CDR1 KGHSH, CDR2 LQKENI. Trimming stripped 5 bases from V and 5 bases from J, with 13 bases between.